This section outlines one T cell receptor (beta chain) sequence together with its context. No antigen is known for it. An approximately 180 ng quantity of DNA, tens of thousands of T cell genomes, went into the sorted-subset replicate PCRs. Libraries were prepared by immunoSEQ multiplex PCR; TCRdb keeps only in-frame clonotypes and omits some of them. The sample carries 800,000 to 950,000 clones, about 96% recorded once. Per germline, CDR1 MDHEN and CDR2 SYDVKM. The CDR3 has 17 residues. J lost 1 base, V lost 5 bases, and 10 bases had no gene match. This entry is derived from a study of shared clonotypes between healthy human individuals. Study-level points and caveats: Among the subsets, naive ones generally showed larger estimated richness than memory ones. Several donors showed sharing of approximately 4.7% of naive CD4 clonotypes.

Naive CD8 cells lacked CD45RO and underwent positive selection for CCR7, leaving out terminally differentiated effector memory CD45RA+ cells. Adult Caucasians living in Nashville, Tennessee made up all of the donors. This sequence originates from a man aged 30 to 39 in good health. The V call is TRBV28, the J call TRBJ1-3; the match to TRBD1 covers 8 bases. The specimen was naive CD8+ T cells sorted from blood. The CDR3, as DNA: TGTGCCAGCAGTGATCAGGGGGCTACTAGGTCTGGAAACACCATATATTTT. It specifies CASSDQGATRSGNTIYF. The full variable domain, in which reference TRBV28 and TRBJ1-3 provide the parts outside the CDR3, is DVKVTQSSRYLVKRTGEKVFLECVQDMDHENMFWYRQDPGLGLRLIYFSYDVKMKEKGDIPEGYSVSREKKERFSLILESASTNQTSMYLCASSDQGATRSGNTIYFGEGSWLTVV.